Listed below are T cell receptor beta chains from one sample, sequenced in a study of blood T cell repertoires in COVID-19. Profiling relied on immunoSEQ multiplex PCR, and the TCRdb table lists in-frame clones only, not all of them. This sample has fewer than 120,000 clones, with 82% found just once. The sample taken for sequencing was peripheral blood. These TCRs come from a woman in her sixties or seventies with acute or convalescent COVID-19. Each CDR3 is given with its conserved first and last residue. A D gene is named only where the DNA matches it firmly. Clone size, where shown, is once, few, many, or a class for clones that have expanded.

V	J	size	D	DNA	CDR3
TRBV28	TRBJ2-3	.	.	TGTGCCATCCAGAGTAGGGGTAGGAGCACAGATACGCAGTATTTT	CAIQSRGRSTDTQYF
TRBV13	TRBJ1-1	.	TRBD1	TGTGCCAGCAGCCCAGGAGGGGGCAGAACTGAAGCTTTCTTT	CASSPGGGRTEAFF
TRBV7-9	TRBJ2-7	.	.	TGTGCCAGCAGCTTGGGGGGAGGCTCCTACGAGCAGTACTTC	CASSLGGGSYEQYF
TRBV7-8	TRBJ2-5	.	.	TGTGCCAGCAGCTTAGGGCGCCGCGGGGCTAAGATGGAGACCCAGTACTTC	CASSLGRRGAKMETQYF
TRBV10-2	TRBJ1-4	.	.	TGCGCCAGCAGTGACCCGGGACAAGCAACTAATGAAAAACTGTTTTTT	CASSDPGQATNEKLFF
TRBV11-3	TRBJ2-2	.	.	TGTGCCAGCAGCTTGACAGGCCCGTGGGTCAAAAACACCGGGGAGCTGTTTTTT	CASSLTGPWVKNTGELFF
TRBV7-9	TRBJ2-1	.	.	TGTGCGACCGGGACATTAGGTTATGATGAGCAGTTCTTC	CATGTLGYDEQFF
TRBV19	TRBJ1-3	.	TRBD1	TGTGCCAGTAGGACAGACAGGGCTGGAAACACCATATATTTT	CASRTDRAGNTIYF
TRBV4-3	TRBJ2-7	.	.	TGCGCCAGCAGCCAAGATTTTACGGGGTCGAGGTTTCGCTTC	CASSQDFTGSRFRF
TRBV7-9	TRBJ1-2	.	.	TGTGCCAGCAGCTTATTAGGTTATGGACAGTTTGTTGGCTACACCTTC	CASSLLGYGQFVGYTF
TRBV24-1	TRBJ1-2	.	.	TGTGCCACCAGTGATTCTTTCGGGGATACGAACTATGGCTACACCTTC	CATSDSFGDTNYGYTF
TRBV5-1	TRBJ2-7	.	TRBD2	TGCGCCAGCAGCTTGGCGCCCTCCGGTGGGGTAGCGGGGTCCTACGAGCAGTACTTC	CASSLAPSGGVAGSYEQYF
TRBV3-1/TRBV3-2	TRBJ1-2	.	.	TGTGCCAGCAGCCAACGGGGTGGCTACACCTTC	CASSQRGGYTF
TRBV2	TRBJ2-5	.	TRBD2	TGTGCCAGCAGGGCGGTAGCGGGGGGACGAGAGACCCAGTACTTC	CASRAVAGGRETQYF
TRBV7-7	TRBJ1-6	.	TRBD1	TGTGCTAGCAGCTCGAGGACAGGATGTAATTCACCCCTCCACTTT	CASSSRTGCNSPLHF
TRBV24-1	TRBJ2-1	.	TRBD1	TGTGCCACCAGTGATCGACGGACAGGGAAGAAACACTACAATGAGCAGTTCTTC	CATSDRRTGKKHYNEQFF
TRBV7-9	TRBJ1-1	.	.	TGTGCCAGCAGCCCTCGCAGGGTGAACACTGAAGCTTTCTTT	CASSPRRVNTEAFF
TRBV3-1/TRBV3-2	TRBJ2-7	once	TRBD1	TGTGCCAGCAGTCATAGGGACAGGTTGGGCGAGCAGTACTTC	CASSHRDRLGEQYF
TRBV29-1	TRBJ1-5	.	.	TGCAGCGTGGGAGGACGGGGGGTTGGACAGCCCCAGCATTTT	CSVGGRGVGQPQHF
TRBV5-5	TRBJ2-2	medium-sized	.	TGTGCCAGCAGCGCGGCGGAAGGAGGCGGGGAGCTGTTTTTT	CASSAAEGGGELFF
TRBV19	TRBJ2-2	.	TRBD1	TGTGCCAGTAGCCCCGGGACAGTGGGCACCGGGGAGCTGTTTTTT	CASSPGTVGTGELFF
TRBV6-4	TRBJ1-1	.	TRBD1	TGTGCCAGCGGTGGGTGGTGGACAGGGGATGAGAACACTGAAGCTTTCTTT	CASGGWWTGDENTEAFF
TRBV5-4	TRBJ1-5	.	TRBD1	TGTGCCAGCAGCTCGGACAGGGGCGGTCAGCCCCAGCATTTT	CASSSDRGGQPQHF
TRBV20-1	TRBJ1-1	.	.	TGCAGTGCTAGTATGGGGCACAGCGAAGCTTTCTTT	CSASMGHSEAFF
TRBV21-1	TRBJ2-1	.	.	TGTGCCAGCAGCAAAGATCGACGTGGGAGCTCCTACAATGAGCAGTTCTTC	CASSKDRRGSSYNEQFF
TRBV9	TRBJ1-3	.	TRBD1	TGTGCCAGCAGCGTCGGGGGACAGGGCTTTAGATCTGGAAACACCATATATTTT	CASSVGGQGFRSGNTIYF
TRBV24-1	TRBJ1-2	.	.	TGTGCCACCAGTGATTCTAGACAGAAGGGCTATGGCTACACCTTC	CATSDSRQKGYGYTF
TRBV19	TRBJ1-4	.	.	TGTGCCAGTAGTATTTCCCGAGGGGGTAACGAAAAACTGTTTTTT	CASSISRGGNEKLFF
TRBV6-2/TRBV6-3	TRBJ1-5	.	.	TGTGCCAGCAGTTACACCAGGGAGGATCAGCCCCAGCATTTT	CASSYTREDQPQHF
TRBV9	TRBJ1-5	.	.	TGTGCCAGCAGCGTAGGTGCAGGGGATTTGAGCAATCAGCCCCAGCATTTT	CASSVGAGDLSNQPQHF
TRBV4-1	TRBJ1-1	.	.	TGCGCCAGCAGCCCCCTACCTCGGGGAAACCCCTCTGAAGCTTTCTTT	CASSPLPRGNPSEAFF
TRBV6-5	TRBJ2-4	once	.	TGTGCCAGCACTCTAGGATCAAAAAACATTCAGTACTTC	CASTLGSKNIQYF
TRBV7-2	TRBJ1-1	.	.	TGTGCCAGCAGCCCTCCCCTCAGGAACACTGAAGCTTTCTTT	CASSPPLRNTEAFF
TRBV9	TRBJ2-3	.	.	TGTGCCAGCAGGGGTGAGGGCACAGATACGCAGTATTTT	CASRGEGTDTQYF
TRBV5-4	TRBJ2-3	.	.	TGTGCCAGCAGCTTGGCCATGGGGCTCCTCCCCACAGATACGCAGTATTTT	CASSLAMGLLPTDTQYF
TRBV14	TRBJ2-7	.	.	TGTGCCAGCAGCCCCCGGGTCAAGAGTACCTACGAGCAGTACTTC	CASSPRVKSTYEQYF
TRBV5-1	TRBJ1-2	.	TRBD1	TGCGCCAGCAGCTCTGCCCGGGCAGGGGGCAACTATGGCTACACCTTC	CASSSARAGGNYGYTF
TRBV18	TRBJ1-3	.	.	TGTGCCAGCTCACCAGCGGGGTTATATGGAAACACCATATATTTT	CASSPAGLYGNTIYF
TRBV19	TRBJ2-1	few	.	TGTGCCAGTACGGCGTTCAGGGGTGAGCAGTTCTTC	CASTAFRGEQFF
TRBV11-2	TRBJ2-3	.	.	TGTGCCAGCAGCTTAGGGCTAGGGGCCGGCGATACGCAGTATTTT	CASSLGLGAGDTQYF
TRBV6-2/TRBV6-3	TRBJ2-1	.	.	TGTGCCAGCAGTTCCATGTCCTATTTGAACAATGAGCAGTTCTTC	CASSSMSYLNNEQFF
TRBV6-1	TRBJ2-3	.	TRBD2	TGTGCCAGCAGCGAAGGGCTCGGGGGGGCCCCGGATACGCAGTATTTT	CASSEGLGGAPDTQYF
TRBV4-1	TRBJ2-7	few	TRBD1	TGCGCCAGCAGCCCTACTAGGACAGGGGCCTACGAGCAGTACTTC	CASSPTRTGAYEQYF
TRBV29-1	TRBJ1-1	.	.	TGCAGCGTTGAAGAAAGAGCCCGGGGCACTGAAGCTTTCTTT	CSVEERARGTEAFF
TRBV4-2	TRBJ1-1	.	.	TGTGCCAGCAGCTCAGGCCATAACACTGAAGCTTTCTTT	CASSSGHNTEAFF
TRBV6-2/TRBV6-3	TRBJ1-1	.	TRBD1	TGTGCCAGCAGTGGAGGGACAGGGAACACTGAAGCTTTCTTT	CASSGGTGNTEAFF
TRBV3-1/TRBV3-2	TRBJ2-4	few	.	TGTGCCAGCAGCCATATTGGGCTCGGAAAAAACATTCAGTACTTC	CASSHIGLGKNIQYF